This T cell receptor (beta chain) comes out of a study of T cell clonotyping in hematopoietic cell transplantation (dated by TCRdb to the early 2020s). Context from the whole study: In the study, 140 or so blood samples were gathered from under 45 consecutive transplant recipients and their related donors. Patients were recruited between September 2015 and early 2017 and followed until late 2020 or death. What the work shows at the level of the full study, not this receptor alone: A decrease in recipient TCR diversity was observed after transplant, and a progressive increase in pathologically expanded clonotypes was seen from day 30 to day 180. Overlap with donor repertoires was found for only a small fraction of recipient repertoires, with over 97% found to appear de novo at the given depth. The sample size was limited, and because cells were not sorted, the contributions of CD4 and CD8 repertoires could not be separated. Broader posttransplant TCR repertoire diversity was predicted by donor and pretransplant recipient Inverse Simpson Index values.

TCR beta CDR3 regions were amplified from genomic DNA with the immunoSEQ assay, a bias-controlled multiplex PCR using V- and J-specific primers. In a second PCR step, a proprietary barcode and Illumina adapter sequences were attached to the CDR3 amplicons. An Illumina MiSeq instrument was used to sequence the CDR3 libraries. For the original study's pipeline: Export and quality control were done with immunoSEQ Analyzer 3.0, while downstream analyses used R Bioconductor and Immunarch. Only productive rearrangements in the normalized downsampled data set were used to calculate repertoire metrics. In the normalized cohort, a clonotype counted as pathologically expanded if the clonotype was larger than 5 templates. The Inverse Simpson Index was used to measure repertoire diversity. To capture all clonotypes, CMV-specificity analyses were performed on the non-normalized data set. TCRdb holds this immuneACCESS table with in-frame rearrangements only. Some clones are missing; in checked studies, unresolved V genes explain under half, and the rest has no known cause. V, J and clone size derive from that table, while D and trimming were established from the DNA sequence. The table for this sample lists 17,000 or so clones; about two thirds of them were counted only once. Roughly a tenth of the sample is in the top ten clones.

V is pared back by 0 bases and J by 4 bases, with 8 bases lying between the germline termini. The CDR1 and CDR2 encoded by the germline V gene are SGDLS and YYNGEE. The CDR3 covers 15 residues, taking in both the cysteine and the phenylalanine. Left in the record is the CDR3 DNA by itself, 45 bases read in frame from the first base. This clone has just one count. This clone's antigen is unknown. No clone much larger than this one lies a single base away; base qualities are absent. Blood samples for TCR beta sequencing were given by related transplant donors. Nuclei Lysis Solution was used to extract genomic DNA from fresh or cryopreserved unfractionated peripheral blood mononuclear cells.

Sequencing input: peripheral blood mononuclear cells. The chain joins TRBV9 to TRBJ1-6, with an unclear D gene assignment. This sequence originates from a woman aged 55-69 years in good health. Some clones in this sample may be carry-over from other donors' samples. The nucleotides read TGTGCCAGCAGCGTAGGGGAACAGTATAATTCACCCCTCCACTTT. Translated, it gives CASSVGEQYNSPLHF.